This T cell receptor beta chain was retrieved from a study of OX40 agonist ivuxolimab in advanced cancers. Data came from immunoSEQ multiplex PCR; TCRdb stores just in-frame clones and leaves some out. Here the sample spans approximately 69,000 clones, almost 90% being singletons. The CDR3 totals 17 residues. Trimming removed 4 bases from V and 4 bases from J, with 20 bases in between. The germline V gene has CDR1 SGHTS and CDR2 YDEGEE. This TCR was sampled from an adult with an advanced solid tumor such as melanoma, head and neck, liver or kidney cancer. The chain recombines TRBV5-8 with TRBJ2-2; D perhaps matches TRBD2 (6 bases). The specimen comprised CD4+ or CD8+ T cells sorted from blood, sampled in a trial of the OX40 agonist ivuxolimab. The CDR3 here is CASSRDGPSASTGELFF. CDR3 coding DNA: TGTGCCAGCAGCCGGGACGGGCCTAGCGCGAGCACCGGGGAGCTGTTTTTT. The full variable domain, in which reference TRBV5-8 and TRBJ2-2 provide the parts outside the CDR3, is EAGVTQSPTHLIKTRGQQATLRCSPISGHTSVYWYQQALGLGLQFLLWYDEGEERNRGNFPPRFSGRQFPNYSSELNVNALELEDSALYLCASSRDGPSASTGELFFGEGSRLTVL.